A selection of T cell receptor beta chains follows, all from one sample in a study of Graves' ophthalmopathy and Graves' hyperthyroidism. One entry per CDR3 protein results from TCRdb running MiXCR on the multiplex PCR reads. The sample consists of 1 million to 1.3 million distinct CDR3 sequences, 35% to 40% of them appearing once. Sequencing used peripheral blood or thyroid tissue (not recorded which). Every receptor here comes from an adult man with Graves' hyperthyroidism. Both conserved end residues are part of each CDR3. A D gene is named only where the DNA matches it firmly. Size is stated for part of the rows, as once, few or many counts, or as a class when the clone is expanded.

>many|TRBJ2-7|NA|TRBV9
CASSVGGHSYEQYF
TGTGCCAGCAGCGTAGGGGGGCACTCCTACGAGCAGTACTTC
>many|TRBJ1-1|NA|TRBV7-8
CASSLEAAMNTEAFF
TGTGCCAGCAGCTTAGAAGCAGCGATGAACACTGAAGCTTTCTTT
>NA|TRBJ1-4|TRBD1|TRBV6-5
CASRTTGGDEKLFF
TGTGCCAGCAGGACGACAGGGGGCGATGAAAAACTGTTTTTT
>NA|TRBJ2-7|TRBD2|TRBV20-1
CSARDWPAGSSYEQYF
TGCAGTGCTAGAGATTGGCCAGCGGGAAGCTCCTACGAGCAGTACTTC
>NA|TRBJ1-5|NA|TRBV6-5
CASRGPGRNQPQHF
TGTGCCAGCAGAGGACCCGGACGCAATCAGCCCCAGCATTTT
>NA|TRBJ1-6|TRBD1|TRBV9
CASSAGGGSSPLHF
TGTGCCAGCAGCGCAGGGGGGGGCTCTTCACCCCTCCACTTT
>NA|TRBJ1-2|NA|TRBV27
CASSRTLGRNYGYTF
TGTGCCAGCAGTCGGACCCTGGGGCGGAACTATGGCTACACCTTC
>NA|TRBJ2-3|NA|TRBV10-3
CAISEPTKHGTDTQYF
TGTGCCATCAGTGAGCCAACCAAACACGGCACAGATACGCAGTATTTT
>many|TRBJ1-6|TRBD1|TRBV14
CASSQDERDSYNSPLHF
TGTGCCAGCAGCCAAGATGAACGGGACAGTTATAATTCACCCCTCCACTTT
>NA|TRBJ1-4|TRBD1|TRBV4-3
CASSQDPRTGSEKLFF
TGCGCCAGCAGCCAAGATCCACGGACAGGGAGTGAAAAACTGTTTTTT
>NA|TRBJ2-5|TRBD1|TRBV7-2
CASSRGLFHWTGSVVGTQYF
TGTGCCAGCAGCCGCGGGCTTTTTCACTGGACAGGGAGTGTTGTTGGGACCCAGTACTTC
>NA|TRBJ1-2|NA|TRBV5-1
CASSSSSGSYGYTF
TGCGCCAGCAGCTCATCTTCGGGGTCCTATGGCTACACCTTC
>many|TRBJ1-6|NA|TRBV19
CASSHPELRNSPLHF
TGTGCCAGTAGTCATCCGGAACTCCGGAATTCACCCCTCCACTTT
>many|TRBJ2-5|NA|TRBV7-9
CASTYPVREREETQYF
TGTGCCAGCACCTACCCCGTCCGGGAAAGGGAAGAGACCCAGTACTTC
>few|TRBJ1-5|NA|TRBV12-3/TRBV12-4
CASSLVYENQPQHF
TGTGCCAGCAGTTTGGTCTATGAGAATCAGCCCCAGCATTTT
>NA|TRBJ1-1|NA|TRBV27
CASSLLWGATEAFF
TGTGCCAGCAGTTTACTGTGGGGGGCAACTGAAGCTTTCTTT
>NA|TRBJ1-5|NA|TRBV11-2
CASSLAGGGLPQHF
TGTGCCAGCAGCTTAGCGGGGGGTGGCCTGCCCCAGCATTTT
>NA|TRBJ1-1|NA|TRBV12-3/TRBV12-4
CASSLGNRAAFF
TGTGCCAGCAGTCTGGGGAACAGGGCTGCTTTCTTT
>many|TRBJ2-5|NA|TRBV4-1
CASSQFFGVAETQYF
TGCGCCAGCAGCCAGTTCTTTGGGGTAGCAGAGACCCAGTACTTC
>few|TRBJ2-3|NA|TRBV11-3
CASAREPTDTQYF
TGTGCCTCAGCTAGGGAACCAACAGATACGCAGTATTTT
>NA|TRBJ2-1|NA|TRBV5-4
CASSLFVEQFF
TGTGCCAGCAGCTTATTCGTTGAGCAGTTCTTC
>many|TRBJ2-2|NA|TRBV11-2
CASSLGRANTGELFF
TGTGCCAGCAGCCTAGGCAGGGCGAACACCGGGGAGCTGTTTTTT
>NA|TRBJ2-7|TRBD2|TRBV2
CASSYFAGGEQYF
TGTGCCAGCAGTTATTTCGCGGGAGGCGAGCAGTACTTC
>NA|TRBJ1-1|NA|TRBV12-3/TRBV12-4
CASSEGPGAFF
TGTGCCAGCAGTGAGGGGCCCGGAGCTTTCTTT
>few|TRBJ2-7|NA|TRBV20-1
CSAEKWGSPLYEQYF
TGCAGTGCTGAGAAGTGGGGTTCGCCTTTATACGAGCAGTACTTC
>many|TRBJ1-6|TRBD1|TRBV20-1
CSAKKTGQGHSPLHF
TGCAGTGCTAAAAAAACGGGACAGGGCCATTCACCCCTCCACTTT
>few|TRBJ2-7|NA|TRBV19
CASSADRGRGDEQYF
TGTGCCAGTAGTGCCGACAGGGGCCGGGGGGACGAGCAGTACTTC
>many|TRBJ2-5|NA|TRBV5-4
CASSLKGSETQYF
TGTGCCAGCAGCTTGAAGGGGTCCGAGACCCAGTACTTC
>few|TRBJ1-1|NA|TRBV11-2
CASSETLWGTEAFF
TGTGCCAGCAGCGAGACACTCTGGGGAACTGAAGCTTTCTTT
>many|TRBJ2-2|NA|TRBV6-5
CASTHFAASTGELFF
TGTGCCAGCACCCACTTTGCGGCTAGCACCGGGGAGCTGTTTTTT
>few|TRBJ2-5|NA|TRBV29-1
CSSRGTRKETQYF
TGCAGCAGCCGGGGGACAAGAAAAGAGACCCAGTACTTC
>many|TRBJ1-2|TRBD1|TRBV20-1
CSARVRTGRDRYGYTF
TGCAGTGCTAGAGTCCGGACAGGGAGGGACCGATATGGCTACACCTTC
>NA|TRBJ1-2|NA|TRBV27
CASSFGQLDYGYTF
TGTGCCAGCAGTTTCGGACAGTTAGACTATGGCTACACCTTC
>NA|TRBJ1-1|TRBD1|TRBV29-1
CSVEGDRDTEAFF
TGCAGCGTTGAAGGGGACAGGGACACTGAAGCTTTCTTT
>many|TRBJ1-1|NA|TRBV10-3
CAIRTGRENTEAFF
TGTGCCATCAGAACGGGACGGGAGAACACTGAAGCTTTCTTT
>NA|TRBJ2-1|TRBD2|TRBV7-9
CASSRGLAGEQFF
TGTGCCAGCAGCCGAGGGCTAGCGGGAGAGCAGTTCTTC